These T cell receptor beta chains were read from a single sample in a study of T cells after yellow fever vaccination. TCRdb redid the calling of the 5' RACE reads with MiXCR, one entry per CDR3 protein. The sample has hundreds of thousands of distinct CDR3 sequences; around 6.4% are singletons. The sequences come from PBMCs, collected 5 days after the yellow fever booster vaccination. The receptors come from a man in his thirties or forties who received the YFV17D yellow fever vaccine. Both conserved end residues are part of each CDR3. A D gene is named only where the DNA matches it firmly. Size is omitted from some rows. Given values are once, few, many or a class for expanded clones.

abundance: many; v_gene: TRBV20-1; len: 16; j_gene: TRBJ2-3; d_gene: TRBD2; CDR3nt: TGCAGTGCTAGAGGCCAATATAGCGGGAGAGCAGATACGCAGTATTTT; CDR3aa: CSARGQYSGRADTQYF
abundance: few; v_gene: TRBV20-1; len: 15; j_gene: TRBJ2-1; d_gene: TRBD2; CDR3nt: TGCAGTGCTACAATAGCGGGAGAAATCTACAATGAGCAGTTCTTC; CDR3aa: CSATIAGEIYNEQFF
abundance: few; v_gene: TRBV7-9; len: 17; j_gene: TRBJ2-3; d_gene: TRBD2; CDR3nt: TGTGCCAGCAGCATAATTGGGACTAGCGCGGTGGCCGATACGCAGTATTTT; CDR3aa: CASSIIGTSAVADTQYF
abundance: NA; v_gene: TRBV10-3; len: 18; j_gene: TRBJ2-6; d_gene: NA; CDR3nt: TGTGCCATCAGTGAGGGAGCAGGCCTAAGCTCTGGGGCCAACGTCCTGACTTTC; CDR3aa: CAISEGAGLSSGANVLTF
abundance: NA; v_gene: TRBV20-1; len: 15; j_gene: TRBJ2-3; d_gene: TRBD1; CDR3nt: TGCTGTGCTAGAGATGGGACAGGGGGCGCAGATACGCAGTATTTT; CDR3aa: CCARDGTGGADTQYF
abundance: few; v_gene: TRBV9; len: 14; j_gene: TRBJ2-1; d_gene: NA; CDR3nt: TGTGCCAGCAGCGTTCAGGCCTTCTACAATGAGCAGTTCTTC; CDR3aa: CASSVQAFYNEQFF
abundance: few; v_gene: TRBV29-1; len: 12; j_gene: TRBJ2-7; d_gene: NA; CDR3nt: TGCAGCGTTCTACAGGGAGCCTACGAGCAGTACTTC; CDR3aa: CSVLQGAYEQYF
abundance: many; v_gene: TRBV12-3/TRBV12-4; len: 11; j_gene: TRBJ1-1; d_gene: NA; CDR3nt: TGTGCCAGCAAGCTAAACACTGAAGCTTTCTTT; CDR3aa: CASKLNTEAFF
abundance: few; v_gene: TRBV29-1; len: 11; j_gene: TRBJ2-5; d_gene: NA; CDR3nt: TGCAGCGCCCTGGGTAGGGGAGGCCAGTACTTC; CDR3aa: CSALGRGGQYF
abundance: few; v_gene: TRBV7-2; len: 17; j_gene: TRBJ2-7; d_gene: TRBD2; CDR3nt: TGTGCCAGCAGCCCGAGGAGGACTAGCGGGAGAGACTACGAGCAGTACTTC; CDR3aa: CASSPRRTSGRDYEQYF
abundance: NA; v_gene: TRBV4-3; len: 15; j_gene: TRBJ1-5; d_gene: NA; CDR3nt: TGCGCCAGCAGCCGAACTCGGGTGGGAGAATGGCCCCAGCATTTT; CDR3aa: CASSRTRVGEWPQHF
abundance: many; v_gene: TRBV5-1; len: 14; j_gene: TRBJ2-7; d_gene: TRBD2; CDR3nt: TGCGCCAGCGCCGGTCTAGCGGTATCCTACGAGCAGTACTTC; CDR3aa: CASAGLAVSYEQYF
abundance: once; v_gene: TRBV5-8; len: 13; j_gene: TRBJ2-3; d_gene: NA; CDR3nt: TGTGCCATCAGCTCATACTCTCCAGATACGCAGTATTTT; CDR3aa: CAISSYSPDTQYF
abundance: few; v_gene: TRBV28; len: 12; j_gene: TRBJ2-3; d_gene: NA; CDR3nt: TGTGCCAGCAGTTTATACAGGGTAACGCAGTATTTT; CDR3aa: CASSLYRVTQYF
abundance: few; v_gene: TRBV5-4; len: 15; j_gene: TRBJ2-3; d_gene: NA; CDR3nt: TGTGCCAGCAGCTTAAGGCTGCCCACCACAGATACGCAGTATTTT; CDR3aa: CASSLRLPTTDTQYF
abundance: few; v_gene: TRBV7-2; len: 14; j_gene: TRBJ1-1; d_gene: NA; CDR3nt: TGTGCCAGCAGCTTAGCCGAACCAGTGGGGTGGGCTTTCTTT; CDR3aa: CASSLAEPVGWAFF